This T cell receptor beta chain was identified during a study of CD8+ T cells in alopecia areata. About the research overall: Tofacitinib ran 6 to 18 months, followed by 6 months off drug. Scoring of severity for treated patients was based on percentage of affected scalp area. Study-wide results and limits: The study found higher clonality in lesional than normal scalp, especially in alopecia totalis/universalis. Compared with mice, patients displayed less clear TCR sharing, possibly for HLA-related reasons.

Sequencing used cDNA as its template, made by extracting RNA and reverse transcribing it. The protocol was immunoSEQ multiplex PCR, while the TCRdb copy is restricted to in-frame clones and leaves out a portion. The sample lists under 150,000 clones, 50% to 55% seen once, with roughly 0.5% in the top ten. Treatment noted: oral pan-JAK inhibitor, 5-10 mg twice daily. With regard to this clone: Its antigen is unknown.

CDR3 length equals 12 residues. The V gene end was trimmed by 7 bases and the J gene end by 3 bases; junction bases not matched to a gene: 2. From germline, CDR1 is SQVTM and CDR2 ANQGSEA. Specimen: CD4+ T cells sorted from blood, collected at week 4, from a patient treated with tofacitinib. This chain joins TRBV29-1 and TRBJ2-1; 8 bases match TRBD1. The sequence came from a human donor with alopecia areata. The CDR3 bases are TGCAGCGGGACAGGGAACTACAATGAGCAGTTCTTC. It translates to CSGTGNYNEQFF.